The rows below give T cell receptor beta chains drawn from one sample of a study of T cell repertoires in cytomegalovirus infection. TCRdb re-analysed the reads in MiXCR, keeping a single row per CDR3 protein. The repertoire holds about 300,000 distinct CDR3 sequences, with over 20% as singletons. The sequenced sample was PBMCs. The receptors derive from a human donor in good health (CMV status not recorded). Some clones in this sample may be carry-over from other donors' samples. The CDR3 runs from the conserved cysteine through the conserved F or W. A D gene is named only where the DNA matches it firmly. Expanded clones get a size class; other rows say once, few or many, or leave the size out.

J | size | V | D | CDR3 | DNA
TRBJ1-3 | few | TRBV7-2 | - | CASSLGSGTGSMTGNTIYF | TGTGCCAGCAGCTTAGGAAGTGGTACAGGATCAATGACTGGAAACACCATATATTTT
TRBJ2-4 | many | TRBV7-2 | - | CASSLEGAKNIQYF | TGTGCCAGCAGCTTAGAGGGGGCCAAAAACATTCAGTACTTC
TRBJ2-3 | - | TRBV28 | - | CASSDSPGVGTQYF | TGTGCCAGCAGTGACTCTCCCGGGGTGGGTACGCAGTATTTT
TRBJ1-2 | few | TRBV28 | TRBD1 | CASSFWGQSPGYTF | TGTGCCAGCAGCTTCTGGGGACAGTCTCCTGGCTACACCTTC
TRBJ2-1 | many | TRBV28 | TRBD1 | CASSRLRDSSYNEQFF | TGTGCCAGCAGTCGACTCCGGGACAGCTCCTACAATGAGCAGTTCTTC
TRBJ1-1 | few | TRBV14 | - | CASSQYNGANEAFF | TGTGCCAGCAGCCAGTACAACGGGGCTAATGAAGCTTTCTTT
TRBJ2-1 | many | TRBV7-2 | - | CASSLRVGWGRYNEQFF | TGTGCCAGCAGCTTGCGGGTGGGGTGGGGGAGGTACAATGAGCAGTTCTTC
TRBJ2-7 | once | TRBV20-1 | - | CSASPSGSYEQYF | TGCAGTGCTAGTCCGAGCGGGTCCTACGAGCAGTACTTC
TRBJ2-2 | - | TRBV20-1 | - | CSARAQTGGELFF | TGCAGTGCTAGGGCTCAGACGGGCGGGGAGCTGTTTTTT
TRBJ1-1 | few | TRBV10-3 | - | CAISGRENTEAFF | TGTGCCATCAGTGGCAGGGAGAACACTGAAGCTTTCTTT
TRBJ2-7 | few | TRBV20-1 | - | CSATSSTYEQYF | TGCAGTGCTACTAGTTCTACCTACGAGCAGTACTTC
TRBJ1-6 | few | TRBV6-5 | TRBD1 | CASRGTGVRSPLHF | TGTGCCAGCAGGGGGACAGGGGTTCGGTCACCCCTCCACTTT
TRBJ1-2 | few | TRBV19 | - | CASSIGAHDGYTF | TGTGCCAGTAGTATAGGGGCGCATGATGGCTACACCTTC
TRBJ2-3 | - | TRBV20-1 | - | CSATLASRTDTQYF | TGCAGTGCTACTCTAGCGTCCCGCACAGATACGCAGTATTTT
TRBJ1-1 | - | TRBV20-1 | - | CSADKNTEAFF | TGCAGTGCTGACAAGAACACTGAAGCTTTCTTT
TRBJ1-1 | many | TRBV7-9 | - | CASAGTPNTEAFF | TGTGCCTCCGCCGGGACACCAAACACTGAAGCTTTCTTT